These 9 T cell receptor beta chains originate from one sample sequenced in a study of T cells in Graves' hyperthyroidism and ophthalmopathy. The TCR beta CDR3 regions underwent amplification using RNA transcripts as the source. First-round RT-PCR targeting the TCR CDR3 was performed with the HTBI primer set. TCRdb processed the multiplex PCR reads anew with MiXCR; each CDR3 protein has one entry. The table lists under 400,000 distinct CDR3 sequences, approximately 25% of them singletons. The specimen sequenced was blood. The receptors here all came from a man between 50 and 59 years old with Graves' hyperthyroidism.

This clonotype was detected a few times. V gene TRBV10-3 combines with J gene TRBJ2-3; TRBD1 matches 7 bases. This CDR3 comprises 14 residues. Germline CDR1 reads ENHRY; CDR2 reads SYGVKD. V shed 3 bases, J shed 4 bases, and the junction held 4 bases outside the gene matches. CDR3 sequence: CAISELQGADTQYF. The CDR3 nucleotides read TGTGCCATCAGTGAACTTCAGGGGGCAGATACGCAGTATTTT.

This clonotype was seen repeatedly, ten times or more. The V call is TRBV2, the J call TRBJ2-5; 9 nucleotides match TRBD2. CDR3 length: 15 residues. Germline assignment: CDR1 SNHLY and CDR2 FYNNEI. Trimming took 4 bases from V and 5 from J; bases not matched to a gene: 8. The CDR3 DNA reads TGTGCCAGCAGTGGGATTAGCGGGAGTGGGGAGACCCAGTACTTC. Protein: CASSGISGSGETQYF.

This clonotype was counted only a few times. The V and J genes are TRBV6-1 and TRBJ1-2; D is perhaps TRBD1 (5 bases). CDR1 is MNHNS and CDR2 is SASEGT in the germline V gene. This CDR3 is 14 amino acids long. V was cut by 0 bases and J by 4 bases, with 9 bases left in between. The CDR3 region has the DNA TGTGCCAGCAGTGAAGCGGGACGGACCTATGGCTACACCTTC. Residues: CASSEAGRTYGYTF.

This clonotype was seen ten or more times. Here the CDR3 reads CASTLTVAGGQGDTQYF. In nucleotides, the CDR3 is TGTGCCAGCACCCTTACGGTAGCGGGAGGCCAGGGAGATACGCAGTATTTT. The chain couples TRBV28 to TRBJ2-3; the match to TRBD2 covers 10 bases. Germline loops: CDR1 MDHEN, CDR2 SYDVKM. This CDR3 region has 17 residues. V dropped 7 bases and J dropped 5; count of bases not matched to a gene: 15.

This clonotype was seen ten or more times. The chain combines TRBV12-3 or TRBV12-4 with TRBJ2-1; a possible D gene is TRBD1 (6 bases). The germline V and J ends were trimmed by 1 base and 3 bases, with 13 bases remaining between them. The CDR3 runs to 16 residues. The chain's CDR3 is CASSLGQGRGYNEQFF. The CDR3 DNA sequence: TGTGCCAGCAGTTTAGGCCAGGGGAGAGGCTACAATGAGCAGTTCTTC.

Concerning this clonotype: A junction boundary mismatches the germline segment, possibly from a read error. V and J are TRBV29-1 and TRBJ2-7; 13 nucleotides align to TRBD2. Per germline, CDR1 SQVTM and CDR2 ANQGSEA. The CDR3 is 16 amino acids. The DNA for the CDR3 is TGCAGCGTTGAAGAACTAGCGGGAGGGATGCGGGGCGAGCGGTACTTC. Translated: CSVEELAGGMRGERYF.

The chain carries TRBV6-1 and TRBJ2-1; D possibly uses TRBD1 or TRBD2 (5 bases each). Trimming removed 2 bases from V and 7 bases from J, with 21 bases in between. The germline CDR1 and CDR2 sequences are MNHNS and SASEGT. The CDR3 is 17 residues long. CDR3 in amino acids: CASSERWGTPGRNEQFF. In DNA, the CDR3 is TGTGCCAGCAGTGAAAGGTGGGGGACCCCGGGACGGAATGAGCAGTTCTTC.

V usage is TRBV20-1 and J usage is TRBJ2-7, with D possibly TRBD2 on 5 matching bases. V was pared by 4 bases and J by 3 bases, with 16 bases between. Looked up from germline, CDR1 is DFQATT and CDR2 is SNEGSKA (reference sequence). The CDR3 has 14 residues. The CDR3 reads CSAIPPGLFYEQYF. CDR3 DNA sequence: TGCAGTGCTATCCCCCCCGGACTTTTCTACGAGCAGTACTTC.

The chain has TRBV12-3 or TRBV12-4 and TRBJ2-2, with 9 bases aligning to TRBD2. The junction had 4 bases not matched to a gene; V was cut back by 4 bases and J by 4 bases. The CDR3 loop spans 15 amino acids. CDR3 protein: CASSSSGRSTGELFF. Here the CDR3 DNA reads TGTGCCAGCAGTTCCAGCGGGAGGTCCACCGGGGAGCTGTTTTTT.